This TCR beta chain comes out of a study of cytomegalovirus exposure and HLA in healthy donors. Study results and limitations: A prior analysis recorded that most TCR beta V segments were productive about 87% or about 30% of the time.

The CDR3 loop spans 15 amino acids. Unmatched junction bases numbered 6, after V lost 4 bases and J lost 5 bases. The germline gives CDR1 SGHNT, CDR2 YYREEE (reference sequence). The PCR made use of 60 Vbeta and 13 Jbeta primers. As originally analysed: Approximately 12 million of tens of millions of unique TCR beta chains were shared, per a later count. The data were produced by immunoSEQ multiplex PCR, yet TCRdb's version contains in-frame clones alone and is incomplete. That table gives V, J and clone size, and the DNA gave D and trimming. There are about 110,000 clones in the sample; just over 70% occur only once, and roughly 0.79% lies in the top ten. Turning to this clone: The target antigen is unknown.

The sample was PBMCs. V gene TRBV5-4 combines with J gene TRBJ2-2, with 9 bases aligning to TRBD1. The source of this sequence is a boy between 5 and 17 years old in good health and CMV-seronegative. The CDR3: CASSRQGGMTGELFF. CDR3 DNA: TGTGCCAGCAGCCGACAGGGGGGAATGACCGGGGAGCTGTTTTTT.